These 18 T cell receptor beta chains share one sample of origin, sequenced in a study of blood T cell repertoires in COVID-19. This table comes from immunoSEQ multiplex PCR, and its TCRdb copy is limited to in-frame clones, with some not included. The table shows about 240,000 clones, with around 87% occurring only once. The sample comprised PBMCs or T cells enriched from blood (not recorded which). The receptors derive from a woman in her thirties or forties with acute COVID-19.

The chain links TRBV7-9 to TRBJ2-5; 8 nucleotides align to TRBD2. The CDR3 sequence is 16 residues long. The junction had 13 bases not matched to a gene; V was cut back by 5 bases and J by 5 bases. From germline, CDR1 is SEHNR and CDR2 FQNEAQ (reference sequence). Written as DNA, the CDR3 is TGTGCCAGCAGCCCCTCCGGGGGGGGGCTATGGGAGACCCAGTACTTC. Amino acid sequence: CASSPSGGGLWETQYF.

The chain combines TRBV30 with TRBJ2-2; 7 bases match TRBD2. V was clipped by 0 bases and J by 8 bases; unmatched bases: 15. Germline CDR1 GTSNPN, CDR2 SVGIG (reference sequence). This CDR3 region has 17 residues. CDR3 bases: TGTGCCTGGAGTGTAGTACTAGCGCCCCTATCTCAAGGGGAGCTGTTTTTT. It codes for CAWSVVLAPLSQGELFF.

The chain combines TRBV24-1 with TRBJ2-1, with TRBD2 as a possible D gene (5 bases). Looked up from germline, CDR1 is KGHDR and CDR2 is SFDVKD. The ends were cut back, 3 bases at V and 8 bases at J, with 16 bases in the middle. CDR3 length: 15 residues. The CDR3 nucleotides read TGTGCCACCAGTGATAACCTGGACTCGTACGATGAGCAGTTCTTC. Its translation is CATSDNLDSYDEQFF.

This chain links TRBV5-4 with TRBJ2-7, with 11 nucleotides matching TRBD2. The V and J ends lost 9 bases and 6 bases, in that order; junction bases with no gene match: 11. Germline lookup yields CDR1 SGHNT and CDR2 YYREEE (reference sequence). The CDR3 consists of 14 residues. CDR3 DNA sequence: TGTGCCACCCAACTAGCGGGAGTTCATTTCGAGCAGTACTTC. Protein sequence: CATQLAGVHFEQYF.

This clone has a handful of counts. The V call is TRBV7-6, the J call TRBJ1-5; weak D call: TRBD1 (5 bases). The ends were cut back, 1 base at V and 1 base at J, with 11 bases in the middle. The CDR3 loop spans 16 amino acids. Per the germline V gene, CDR1 is SGHVS and CDR2 is FNYEAQ. CDR3 protein: CASSLGVAGSNQPQHF. CDR3 sequence (DNA): TGTGCCAGCAGCTTAGGAGTAGCAGGGAGCAATCAGCCCCAGCATTTT.

This sequence joins TRBV28 and TRBJ1-2, with D perhaps TRBD1 (6 bases). The V end was cut by 6 bases, the J end by 4 bases, with 18 bases between. CDR3 length equals 15 residues. Germline values: CDR1 MDHEN, CDR2 SYDVKM. The CDR3 nucleotides are TGTGCCAGCAGCCCTTGGGGGCGCTTCTCCTATGGCTACACCTTC. It encodes CASSPWGRFSYGYTF.

This chain uses TRBV6-1 with TRBJ1-5; 8 bases map to TRBD1. In germline, CDR1 is MNHNS, CDR2 SASEGT. There are 16 residues in the CDR3. V lost 3 bases and J lost 2; bases outside the gene matches: 6. The DNA of the CDR3 is TGTGCCAGCAGTGATCAGGGGGCGCCAGGCAATCAGCCCCAGCATTTT. It codes for CASSDQGAPGNQPQHF.

This clone has only a few counts. The J gene is TRBJ2-1, the V gene TRBV9, with 8 bases identical to TRBD1. Germline assignment: CDR1 SGDLS and CDR2 YYNGEE. CDR3 length: 14 residues. V shed 2 bases, J shed 5 bases, and the junction held 3 bases outside the gene matches. CDR3 DNA: TGTGCCAGCAGCGTCGGACAGGGCCACAATGAGCAGTTCTTC. Translation gives CASSVGQGHNEQFF.

This chain uses TRBV4-1 with TRBJ1-5; 7 nucleotides align to TRBD1. The CDR3 loop spans 15 amino acids. Trimming cost V 1 base and J 2 bases; bases outside gene matches: 2. Germline V lookup: CDR1 MGHRA, CDR2 YSYEKL. This chain's CDR3 is CASSQVQGGNQPQHF. CDR3 DNA: TGCGCCAGCAGCCAAGTTCAGGGGGGCAATCAGCCCCAGCATTTT.

This chain uses TRBV19 with TRBJ2-1; 11 bases fit TRBD2. The germline gives CDR1 LNHDA, CDR2 SQIVND (reference sequence). The CDR3 has 14 residues. J lost 7 bases, V lost 7 bases, and 6 bases had no gene match. CDR3 residues: CASNLAGGLNEQFF. CDR3 coding DNA: TGTGCCAGTAATCTAGCGGGAGGTTTGAATGAGCAGTTCTTC. The full variable domain, completed using reference TRBV19 and TRBJ2-1, is DGGITQSPKYLFRKEGQNVTLSCEQNLNHDAMYWYRQDPGQGLRLIYYSQIVNDFQKGDIAEGYSVSREKKESFPLTVTSAQKNPTAFYLCASNLAGGLNEQFFGPGTRLTVL.

V and J are TRBV3-1 (or the pseudogene TRBV3-2) and TRBJ2-1, with 11 bases identical to TRBD1. V lost 4 bases, J lost 3 bases, and 2 bases stayed unmatched. In germline, CDR1 is LGHDT, CDR2 YNNKEL (reference sequence). This CDR3 contains 15 residues. CDR3 nucleotide sequence: TGTGCCAGCAGCCTGGGACAGGGGGACTACAATGAGCAGTTCTTC. This codes for CASSLGQGDYNEQFF.

In DNA form, the CDR3 reads TGCGCCAGCAGCCAAGCTGGCACAGGGATCCAGCCCCAGCATTTT. The encoded protein is CASSQAGTGIQPQHF. V is TRBV4-1 and J is TRBJ1-5, with D possibly TRBD1 on 6 matching bases. This CDR3 has 15 residues. The V end lost 1 base, the J end lost 7 bases, and 14 bases lay between the germline ends. The V gene's germline CDR1 is MGHRA and CDR2 YSYEKL.

The rearrangement uses TRBV11-2 and TRBJ2-1; D is ambiguous. The CDR3 runs to 16 residues. V was shortened by 5 bases and J by 2 bases, with 16 bases between the two germline ends. The germline V gene encodes CDR1 SGHAT and CDR2 FQNNGV. The DNA for the CDR3 is TGTGCCAGCAGCAAAAGTCCGCAGCGAGCCTACAATGAGCAGTTCTTC. This codes for CASSKSPQRAYNEQFF.

The V call is TRBV4-1, the J call TRBJ1-1; 8 positions agree with TRBD1. V lost 1 base to trimming and J lost 0 bases; unmatched junction nucleotides: 4. The CDR3 has 16 amino acids. Germline V gene data show CDR1 as MGHRA and CDR2 as YSYEKL. Written as DNA, the CDR3 is TGCGCCAGCAGCCAAGCCCAGGACAGGGTGAACACTGAAGCTTTCTTT. Encoded protein: CASSQAQDRVNTEAFF.

V gene TRBV4-2 combines with J gene TRBJ2-3, with D uncertain. V gave up 1 base and J gave up 0 bases, with 8 bases separating them. Germline loops: CDR1 LGHNA, CDR2 YNFKEQ. CDR3 size: 15 residues. This chain's CDR3 is CASSQVASSTDTQYF. CDR3 bases: TGTGCCAGCAGCCAAGTTGCGTCTAGCACAGATACGCAGTATTTT.

The chain is built from TRBV7-6 and TRBJ1-5, with 8 bases that match TRBD1. CDR1 SGHVS and CDR2 FNYEAQ come from the germline V gene. The trim removed 3 bases at V and 6 bases at J, leaving 7 bases unmatched. The CDR3 contains 15 residues. CDR3 amino acids: CASSFGTGGSQPQHF. The CDR3 DNA reads TGTGCCAGCAGCTTCGGGACAGGAGGAAGTCAGCCCCAGCATTTT.

The chain carries TRBV5-4 and TRBJ2-1; 10 bases are shared with TRBD2. With 4 bases clipped from V and 5 bases from J, the junction kept 3 bases outside the gene matches. CDR1 and CDR2 (germline): SGHNT, YYREEE (reference sequence). The CDR3 has 14 amino acids. The CDR3, as DNA: TGTGCCAGCAGCGCCACTAGCGGGGACAATGAGCAGTTCTTC. Translation gives CASSATSGDNEQFF.

This clone is a singleton in its sample. J is TRBJ2-7 and V is TRBV6-2 or TRBV6-3; TRBD2 aligns across 8 bases. Trimming removed 6 bases from V and 2 bases from J; junction bases left unmatched: 3. CDR1 is MNHEY and CDR2 is SVGEGT in the germline V gene. The CDR3 totals 13 residues. Here the CDR3 DNA reads TGTGCCAGCAGCCGGGGACTAGCCTACGAGCAGTACTTC. As protein: CASSRGLAYEQYF.